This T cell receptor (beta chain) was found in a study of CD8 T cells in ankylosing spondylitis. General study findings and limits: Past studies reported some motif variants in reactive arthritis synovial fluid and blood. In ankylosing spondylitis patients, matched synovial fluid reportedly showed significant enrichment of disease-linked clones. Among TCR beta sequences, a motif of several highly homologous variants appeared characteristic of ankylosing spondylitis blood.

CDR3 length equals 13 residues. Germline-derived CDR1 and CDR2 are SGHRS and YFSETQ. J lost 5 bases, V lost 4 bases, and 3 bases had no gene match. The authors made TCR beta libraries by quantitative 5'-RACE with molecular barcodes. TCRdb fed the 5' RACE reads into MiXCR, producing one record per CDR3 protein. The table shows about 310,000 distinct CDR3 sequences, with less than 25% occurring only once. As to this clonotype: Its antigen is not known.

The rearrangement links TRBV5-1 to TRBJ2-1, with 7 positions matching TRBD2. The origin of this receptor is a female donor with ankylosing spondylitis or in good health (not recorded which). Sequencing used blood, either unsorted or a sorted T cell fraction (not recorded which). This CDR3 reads CASSTGTNNEQFF. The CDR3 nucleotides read TGCGCCAGCAGCACCGGGACTAACAATGAGCAGTTCTTC.